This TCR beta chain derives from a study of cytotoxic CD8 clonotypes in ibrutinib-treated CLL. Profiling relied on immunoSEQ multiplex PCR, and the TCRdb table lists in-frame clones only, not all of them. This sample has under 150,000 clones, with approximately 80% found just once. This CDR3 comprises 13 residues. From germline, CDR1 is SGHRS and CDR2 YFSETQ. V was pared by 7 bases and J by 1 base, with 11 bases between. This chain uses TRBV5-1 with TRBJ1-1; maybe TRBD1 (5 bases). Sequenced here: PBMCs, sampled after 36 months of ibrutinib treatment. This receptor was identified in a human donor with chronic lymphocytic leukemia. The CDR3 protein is CASGDPGNTEAFF. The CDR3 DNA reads TGCGCCAGCGGGGACCCGGGGAACACTGAAGCTTTCTTT.